This entry is about one TCR beta chain. This record belongs to a study of blood T cell repertoires in COVID-19. Study overall: Collection of acute and convalescent COVID-19 samples took place in the United States, Italy and Spain. In each case, the material was cDNA or gDNA derived from T cells, B-cell-depleted T cells, or PBMCs.

Original analysis: From reference gene primer amplification, estimates of nucleated cell counts were derived. Using immunoSEQ multiplex PCR, the repertoire was profiled, and TCRdb retains in-frame clones only, with some absent. The V and J calls and clone size come from that table; D and trimming were worked out from the DNA. The top ten clones hold roughly 0.9% of a sample with 190,000 or so clones, more than 75% of them seen once. Trimming cost V 5 bases and J 8 bases, with 15 bases left between them. Germline CDR1 is SGHTA and CDR2 is FQGNSA. The CDR3 is 14 residues long. Sequencing was done on a sample of peripheral blood. The TCR sequence derives from a woman younger than 30 who had recovered from COVID-19. This chain joins TRBV7-2 and TRBJ1-4; weak D call: TRBD1 (5 bases). The CDR3 sequence is CASSPGGGYEKLFF. CDR3 bases: TGTGCCAGCAGCCCCGGGGGGGGATACGAAAAACTGTTTTTT.